A single sample gave rise to the 3 T cell receptor beta chains below, sequenced in a study of blood T cell repertoires in COVID-19. TCRdb's table, derived via immunoSEQ multiplex PCR, lists solely in-frame clones and lacks some. The data contain over 20,000 clones, roughly 88% of them singletons. Material for sequencing was peripheral blood. All receptors come from a human donor in a cohort sampled during active COVID-19. The donor label of this sample is uncertain.

The chain combines TRBV19 with TRBJ2-7; 8 positions match TRBD1. CDR3 length: 13 amino acids. Looked up from germline, CDR1 is LNHDA and CDR2 is SQIVND (reference sequence). V trimming: 6 bases; J trimming: 5 bases; junction bases outside the gene matches: 6. The CDR3 bases are TGTGCCAGTAGCGACAGGGGCGGAGACGAGCAGTACTTC. This gives the protein CASSDRGGDEQYF.

CDR3: CASSIYPRGAKNIQYF. The CDR3 nucleotides read TGTGCCAGTAGTATCTATCCTCGCGGGGCCAAAAACATTCAGTACTTC. The chain carries TRBV19 and TRBJ2-4, with D tentatively TRBD2 (5 bases). The CDR3 sequence is 16 residues long. Between the trimmed V and J ends, which lost 3 bases and 1 base, there was a span of 13 bases. Germline V gene lookup returns CDR1 LNHDA and CDR2 SQIVND (reference sequence).

The rearrangement links TRBV11-2 to TRBJ2-7; possibly TRBD1 for D (6 bases). This CDR3 contains 15 residues. The ends were cut back, 6 bases at V and 3 bases at J, with 18 bases in the middle. The germline CDR1 and CDR2 sequences are SGHAT and FQNNGV. The DNA of the CDR3 is TGTGCCAGCAGACGGGTACAGGGCCCCGTCTACGAGCAGTACTTC. The encoded protein is CASRRVQGPVYEQYF. Filled out from reference TRBV11-2 and TRBJ2-7, the complete variable domain reads EAGVAQSPRYKIIEKRQSVAFWCNPISGHATLYWYQQILGQGPKLLIQFQNNGVVDDSQLPKDRFSAERLKGVDSTLKIQPAKLEDSAVYLCASRRVQGPVYEQYFGPGTRLTVT.